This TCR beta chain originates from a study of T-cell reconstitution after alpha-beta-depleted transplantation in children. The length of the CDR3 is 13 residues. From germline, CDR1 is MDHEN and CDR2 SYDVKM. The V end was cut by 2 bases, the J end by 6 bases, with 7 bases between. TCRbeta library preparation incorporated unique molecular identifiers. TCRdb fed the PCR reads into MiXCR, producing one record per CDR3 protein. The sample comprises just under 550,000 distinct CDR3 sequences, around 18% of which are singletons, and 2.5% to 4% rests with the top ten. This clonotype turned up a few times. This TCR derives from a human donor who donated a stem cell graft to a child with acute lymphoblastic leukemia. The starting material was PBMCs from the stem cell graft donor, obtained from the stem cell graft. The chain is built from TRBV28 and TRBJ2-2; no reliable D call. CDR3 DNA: TGTGCCAGCAGTTTAACCAGGTCCGGGGAGCTGTTTTTT. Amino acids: CASSLTRSGELFF.